The rows below give T cell receptor beta chains drawn from one sample of a study of T cells in Graves' hyperthyroidism and ophthalmopathy. TCRdb recomputed calls from the multiplex PCR reads with MiXCR, one row per CDR3 protein. The repertoire includes 490,000 or so distinct CDR3 sequences, over 35% of them detected once, and about 45% sits in the top ten. The sequenced material came from peripheral blood or thyroid tissue (not recorded which). The receptors here all came from an adult woman with Graves' disease, either hyperthyroidism or ophthalmopathy (not recorded which). Each CDR3 is given with its conserved first and last residue. A D gene is named only where the DNA matches it firmly. The size of a clone is reported for some rows only, either as once, few or many, or as a class for expanded clones.

V: TRBV5-6
J: TRBJ2-7
size: many
D: TRBD2
DNA: TGTGCCAGCAGCTTTGGTCTGGGACTAGCGGACTACGAGCAGTACTTC
CDR3: CASSFGLGLADYEQYF

V: TRBV6-6
J: TRBJ1-4
size: many
D: TRBD1
DNA: TGTGCCACCCAGGGGGACAGCAATGAAAAACTGTTTTTT
CDR3: CATQGDSNEKLFF

V: TRBV7-6
J: TRBJ2-5
size: .
D: .
DNA: TGTGCCAGCAGCTTTTCGAGCGACGAGACCCAGTACTTC
CDR3: CASSFSSDETQYF

V: TRBV20-1
J: TRBJ1-1
size: .
D: .
DNA: TGCAGTGCTAGCGGGGCCACTGAAGCTTTCTTT
CDR3: CSASGATEAFF

V: TRBV20-1
J: TRBJ2-7
size: many
D: TRBD1
DNA: TGCAGTGCGAGGGACAGGGGGCCCGAGCAGTACTTC
CDR3: CSARDRGPEQYF

V: TRBV7-9
J: TRBJ2-7
size: many
D: .
DNA: TGTGCCAGCACCCCCAAAGCGGGTGCGAGCCTCGAGCAGTACTTC
CDR3: CASTPKAGASLEQYF

V: TRBV29-1
J: TRBJ1-1
size: .
D: TRBD1
DNA: TGCAGCGCTCAAGGGGTAGACAGGGGGAACACTGAAGCTTTCTTT
CDR3: CSAQGVDRGNTEAFF

V: TRBV28
J: TRBJ1-2
size: few
D: TRBD1
DNA: TGTGCCATCAGGAGGACAGGAAGATCCAATGGCTACACCTTC
CDR3: CAIRRTGRSNGYTF

V: TRBV7-9
J: TRBJ2-5
size: .
D: TRBD2
DNA: TGTGCCAGCAGCCCACCCGGGCTAGCGGGAGCTGAGACCCAGTACTTC
CDR3: CASSPPGLAGAETQYF

V: TRBV20-1
J: TRBJ1-1
size: few
D: .
DNA: TGCAGTGCTAGAAGACAGTCGTTGAACACTGAAGCTTTCTTT
CDR3: CSARRQSLNTEAFF

V: TRBV25-1
J: TRBJ1-2
size: .
D: TRBD1
DNA: TGTGCCAGCAACAACCCCGGGAAAGGGGGCGACTATGGCTACACCTTC
CDR3: CASNNPGKGGDYGYTF

V: TRBV4-3
J: TRBJ2-5
size: .
D: .
DNA: TGCGCCAGCAGCCCAGGGATTCGGGAGACCCAGTACTTC
CDR3: CASSPGIRETQYF

V: TRBV7-2
J: TRBJ2-7
size: .
D: .
DNA: TGTGCCAGCAGCTTAGCGTCAGGGAGCCACGAGCAGTACTTC
CDR3: CASSLASGSHEQYF

V: TRBV12-3/TRBV12-4
J: TRBJ1-1
size: many
D: .
DNA: TGTGCCAGCAGTTTTGGGGGGGGCCCTGGGGCTGAAGCTTTCTTT
CDR3: CASSFGGGPGAEAFF

V: TRBV7-2
J: TRBJ1-2
size: few
D: .
DNA: TGTGCCAGCAGCCAAGATCCCAACCCGGGCTATGGCTACACCTTC
CDR3: CASSQDPNPGYGYTF

V: TRBV20-1
J: TRBJ1-5
size: many
D: TRBD1
DNA: TGCAGTGCCCCCTCCGGGACAGGAAGCAATCAGCCCCAGCATTTT
CDR3: CSAPSGTGSNQPQHF

V: TRBV6-1
J: TRBJ1-5
size: many
D: TRBD1
DNA: TGTGCCACCCAACGGGACAGGTCTCAGCCCCAGCATTTT
CDR3: CATQRDRSQPQHF

V: TRBV7-2
J: TRBJ1-1
size: many
D: .
DNA: TGTGCCAGCAGCTTATCGAGGGAAACTGAAGCTTTCTTT
CDR3: CASSLSRETEAFF

V: TRBV5-4
J: TRBJ2-7
size: many
D: .
DNA: TGTGCCAGCAGCTTGGGGGGGGCGCGCGTCGAGCAGTACTTC
CDR3: CASSLGGARVEQYF

V: TRBV20-1
J: TRBJ2-7
size: .
D: .
DNA: TGCAGTGCTAGTCCCCTCCGGGGTCTTGAGCACGAGCAGTACTTC
CDR3: CSASPLRGLEHEQYF

V: TRBV7-9
J: TRBJ2-5
size: .
D: TRBD2
DNA: TGTGCCAGCAGCTCTGACGGGAGGCCTCGGGAGACCCAGTACTTC
CDR3: CASSSDGRPRETQYF

V: TRBV12-3/TRBV12-4
J: TRBJ1-4
size: .
D: TRBD1
DNA: TGTGCCAGCAGAAAAGGACAGGGCGGTGAAAAACTGTTTTTT
CDR3: CASRKGQGGEKLFF

V: TRBV19
J: TRBJ1-1
size: .
D: .
DNA: TGTGCCAGTAGTATAGAAAGGGGGGCGGTCGAGGGGCACACTGAAGCTTTCTTT
CDR3: CASSIERGAVEGHTEAFF

V: TRBV15
J: TRBJ1-5
size: .
D: .
DNA: TGTGCCACCAGCAGAGGAGGGGCCGATGGGCCCCAGCATTTT
CDR3: CATSRGGADGPQHF

V: TRBV9
J: TRBJ1-4
size: .
D: .
DNA: TGTGCCAGCAGGATAGGACCGAAACTGTTTTTT
CDR3: CASRIGPKLFF

V: TRBV7-2
J: TRBJ1-6
size: once
D: .
DNA: TGTGCCAGCACCTCGGCAGGGACCCCCACTTCACCCCTCCACTTT
CDR3: CASTSAGTPTSPLHF

V: TRBV29-1
J: TRBJ1-1
size: .
D: .
DNA: TGCAGCGTAATGACAGGCAGACCTGAAGCTTTCTTT
CDR3: CSVMTGRPEAFF

V: TRBV20-1
J: TRBJ2-7
size: .
D: .
DNA: TGCAGTGCTAGATCCGACAGGAACTACGAGCAGTACTTC
CDR3: CSARSDRNYEQYF

V: TRBV9
J: TRBJ2-5
size: .
D: TRBD2
DNA: TGTGCCAGCAGCGTAGATCTCACGGGAGGCCCGGCGTTCGAGACCCAGTACTTC
CDR3: CASSVDLTGGPAFETQYF

V: TRBV19
J: TRBJ1-3
size: many
D: .
DNA: TGTGCCAGCACCGGGCGTCGGTTGGGAAACACCATATATTTT
CDR3: CASTGRRLGNTIYF

V: TRBV7-9
J: TRBJ1-3
size: .
D: .
DNA: TGTGCCAGCACCCTGGACCTCTCTGGAAACACCATATATTTT
CDR3: CASTLDLSGNTIYF

V: TRBV4-2
J: TRBJ1-6
size: .
D: TRBD1
DNA: TGTGCCAGCAGCCAAACAGGGGGCGAGTCCTATAATTCACCCCTCCACTTT
CDR3: CASSQTGGESYNSPLHF

V: TRBV19
J: TRBJ1-5
size: few
D: .
DNA: TGTGCCAGCGTCACTGGCGGGGGCAATCAGCCCCAGCATTTT
CDR3: CASVTGGGNQPQHF

V: TRBV28
J: TRBJ1-2
size: few
D: .
DNA: TGTGCCAGCAGTTTCGTTAGCTATGGCTACACCTTC
CDR3: CASSFVSYGYTF

V: TRBV20-1
J: TRBJ2-2
size: few
D: TRBD2
DNA: TGCAGTGCTAGAGACCCGCGGCTAGCGGGTACCGGGGAGCTGTTTTTT
CDR3: CSARDPRLAGTGELFF

V: TRBV29-1
J: TRBJ2-2
size: .
D: TRBD2
DNA: TGCAGTGTTGAGGGGCTAGCGGGAGGAACAGGGACCACCGGGGAGCTGTTTTTT
CDR3: CSVEGLAGGTGTTGELFF

V: TRBV10-3
J: TRBJ1-6
size: .
D: .
DNA: TGTGCCAGCGGGGTGTTTAGAAATTCACCCCTCCACTTT
CDR3: CASGVFRNSPLHF

V: TRBV9
J: TRBJ2-2
size: many
D: .
DNA: TGTGCCAGCAGCGTCCAGCTAACAACCGGGGAGCTGTTTTTT
CDR3: CASSVQLTTGELFF

V: TRBV11-3
J: TRBJ2-2
size: .
D: .
DNA: TGTGCCAGCAGCGCGACCCTTAGTAGGGCCGGGGAGCTGTTTTTT
CDR3: CASSATLSRAGELFF

V: TRBV7-3
J: TRBJ1-1
size: .
D: .
DNA: TGTGCCAGTAGTTCCCCGGGGAGGGAAAAAGGCACTGAAGCTTTCTTT
CDR3: CASSSPGREKGTEAFF

V: TRBV2
J: TRBJ2-2
size: many
D: .
DNA: TGTGCCAGCAGTTATAGGAGCACCGGGGAGCTGTTTTTT
CDR3: CASSYRSTGELFF

V: TRBV9
J: TRBJ2-7
size: .
D: TRBD1
DNA: TGTGCCAGCAGCGTTGACCACAGGGGGCGAACCTACGAGCAGTACTTC
CDR3: CASSVDHRGRTYEQYF

V: TRBV15
J: TRBJ1-2
size: many
D: .
DNA: TGTGCCACCACAGGGGCAGGAGACTATGGCTACACCTTC
CDR3: CATTGAGDYGYTF

V: TRBV20-1
J: TRBJ2-7
size: many
D: .
DNA: TGCAGTGCCCCAGCGGTGGAGCAGTACTTC
CDR3: CSAPAVEQYF

V: TRBV20-1
J: TRBJ1-1
size: many
D: TRBD1
DNA: TGCAGTGCAAGACAGGGCCCCGGACGGGCTTTCTTT
CDR3: CSARQGPGRAFF

V: TRBV7-3
J: TRBJ2-7
size: .
D: TRBD2
DNA: TGTGCCAGCAGCCTTGGACTAGCGGGAGCCAACGAGCAGTACTTC
CDR3: CASSLGLAGANEQYF

V: TRBV29-1
J: TRBJ2-7
size: .
D: TRBD1
DNA: TGCAGCGTTGAAGTCCAGGGGGAAGCCTACGAGCAGTACTTC
CDR3: CSVEVQGEAYEQYF

V: TRBV6-6
J: TRBJ1-2
size: .
D: .
DNA: TGTGCCAGCGAGGCCAGAAATGGCTACACCTTC
CDR3: CASEARNGYTF

V: TRBV4-1
J: TRBJ2-2
size: .
D: .
DNA: TGCGCCAGCAGCCAAGGTCGCGGGACGAACACCGGGGAGCTGTTTTTT
CDR3: CASSQGRGTNTGELFF

V: TRBV7-6
J: TRBJ1-3
size: many
D: TRBD1
DNA: TGTGCCAGCAGCTTACGACAGGGGACTGGAAACACCATATATTTT
CDR3: CASSLRQGTGNTIYF

V: TRBV20-1
J: TRBJ1-2
size: few
D: .
DNA: TGCAGTGCCCCCAGAGGGGGTGATGGCTACACCTTC
CDR3: CSAPRGGDGYTF

V: TRBV7-2
J: TRBJ2-3
size: many
D: .
DNA: TGTGCCAGCAGCTCCACAGATACGCAGTATTTT
CDR3: CASSSTDTQYF

V: TRBV5-1
J: TRBJ1-3
size: .
D: TRBD1
DNA: TGCGCCAGCAGCTCGACAGGGGCCTTGGACGGAAACACCATATATTTT
CDR3: CASSSTGALDGNTIYF

V: TRBV5-1
J: TRBJ2-7
size: few
D: TRBD1
DNA: TGCGCCAGCACCTCAATGGCAGGGGGACACGAGCAGTACTTC
CDR3: CASTSMAGGHEQYF

V: TRBV9
J: TRBJ1-2
size: many
D: .
DNA: TGTGCCAGCAGCGTAGGCACAGGGAGCTATGGCTACACCTTC
CDR3: CASSVGTGSYGYTF

V: TRBV16
J: TRBJ2-7
size: many
D: .
DNA: TGTGCCAGCAGCGACCGACTAAACGAGCAGTACTTC
CDR3: CASSDRLNEQYF

V: TRBV7-9
J: TRBJ1-2
size: .
D: .
DNA: TGTGCCAGCAGCTTGGTCTCCGCTAACTATGGCTACACCTTC
CDR3: CASSLVSANYGYTF

V: TRBV10-3
J: TRBJ1-2
size: .
D: .
DNA: TGTGCCATCCGGGGAGCTATTGGCTACACCTTC
CDR3: CAIRGAIGYTF

V: TRBV20-1
J: TRBJ2-7
size: many
D: TRBD1
DNA: TGCAGTGCTCTACAGGGGGGAGGATACGAGCAGTACTTC
CDR3: CSALQGGGYEQYF